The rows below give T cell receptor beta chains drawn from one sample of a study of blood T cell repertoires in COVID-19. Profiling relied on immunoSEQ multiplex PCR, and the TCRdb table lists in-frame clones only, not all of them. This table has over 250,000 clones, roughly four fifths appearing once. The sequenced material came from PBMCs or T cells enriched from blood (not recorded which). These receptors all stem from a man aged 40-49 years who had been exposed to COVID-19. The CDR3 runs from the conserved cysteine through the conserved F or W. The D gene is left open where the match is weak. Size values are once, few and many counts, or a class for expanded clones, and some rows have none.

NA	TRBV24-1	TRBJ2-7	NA	CATSDSGGSLRQYF	TGTGCCACCAGTGATAGCGGTGGGTCGCTCAGGCAGTACTTC
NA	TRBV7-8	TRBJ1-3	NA	CASSLVTGSGNTIYF	TGTGCCAGCAGCTTAGTGACAGGCTCTGGAAACACCATATATTTT
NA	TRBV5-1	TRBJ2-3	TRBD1	CASSSPTGTGDTQYF	TGCGCCAGCAGCTCCCCGACAGGGACGGGGGATACGCAGTATTTT
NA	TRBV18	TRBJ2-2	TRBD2	CASRTSGTNTGELFF	TGTGCCAGTAGGACTAGCGGGACGAACACCGGGGAGCTGTTTTTT
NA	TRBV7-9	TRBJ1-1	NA	CASSYNQRQQITEAFF	TGTGCCAGCAGCTACAACCAAAGACAACAAATTACTGAAGCTTTCTTT
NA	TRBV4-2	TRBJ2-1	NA	CASSLEENEQFF	TGTGCCAGCAGCCTCGAGGAGAATGAGCAGTTCTTC
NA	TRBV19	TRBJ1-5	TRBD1	CASTRTSQGAVRNQPQHF	TGTGCCAGTACCCGGACCTCGCAGGGGGCTGTTCGCAATCAGCCCCAGCATTTT
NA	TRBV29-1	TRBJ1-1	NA	CSVGALEGSTEAFF	TGCAGCGTGGGGGCACTGGAAGGGAGCACTGAAGCTTTCTTT
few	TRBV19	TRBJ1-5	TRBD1	CASSRGQDSNQPQHF	TGTGCCAGTAGTAGAGGACAGGATAGCAATCAGCCCCAGCATTTT
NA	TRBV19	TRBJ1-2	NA	CASKPRVQGGYTF	TGTGCCAGTAAACCCCGAGTTCAGGGAGGCTACACCTTC
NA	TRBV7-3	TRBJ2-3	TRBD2	CASSPTSGNTDTQYF	TGTGCCAGCAGCCCAACTAGCGGGAACACAGATACGCAGTATTTT
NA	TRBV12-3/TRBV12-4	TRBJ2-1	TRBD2	CASRTSGNNEQFF	TGTGCCAGCAGGACTAGCGGAAACAATGAGCAGTTCTTC
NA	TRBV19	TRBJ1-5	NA	CASIGAGGSPKQPQHF	TGTGCCAGTATCGGCGCGGGGGGCTCCCCAAAACAGCCCCAGCATTTT
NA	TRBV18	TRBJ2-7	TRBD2	CASSPPWGLAYEQYF	TGTGCCAGCTCACCACCGTGGGGACTAGCCTACGAGCAGTACTTC
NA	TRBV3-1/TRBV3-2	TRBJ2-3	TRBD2	CASSQATGGAPDTQYF	TGTGCCAGCAGCCAAGCCACCGGGGGGGCACCAGATACGCAGTATTTT
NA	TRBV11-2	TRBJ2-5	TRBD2	CASSLTSGQETQYF	TGTGCCAGCAGCTTGACTAGCGGCCAAGAGACCCAGTACTTC
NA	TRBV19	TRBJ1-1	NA	CASSEGAVGNTEAFF	TGTGCCAGTAGTGAGGGAGCGGTAGGGAACACTGAAGCTTTCTTT
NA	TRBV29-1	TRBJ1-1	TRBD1	CSTRQGLLTEAFF	TGCAGCACCCGACAGGGTCTTTTGACTGAAGCTTTCTTT
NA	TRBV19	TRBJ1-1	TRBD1	CASSNPRTGLRTEAFF	TGTGCCAGTAGTAACCCGAGGACAGGTCTTCGAACTGAAGCTTTCTTT
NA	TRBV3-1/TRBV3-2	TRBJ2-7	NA	CASSQEASITYEQYF	TGTGCCAGCAGCCAAGAGGCCAGTATTACCTACGAGCAGTACTTC
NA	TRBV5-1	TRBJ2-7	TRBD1	CASNGGDRVEEQYF	TGCGCCAGCAATGGGGGAGACAGGGTGGAAGAGCAGTACTTC
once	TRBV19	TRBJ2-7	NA	CASSISSGVYEQYF	TGTGCCAGTAGTATATCCTCCGGTGTCTACGAGCAGTACTTC
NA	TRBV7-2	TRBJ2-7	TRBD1	CASSRPGQGLTYEQYF	TGTGCCAGCAGCCGCCCCGGACAGGGACTTACCTACGAGCAGTACTTC
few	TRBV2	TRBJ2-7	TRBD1	CASLGTGPYEQYF	TGTGCCAGTCTCGGGACAGGGCCCTACGAGCAGTACTTC
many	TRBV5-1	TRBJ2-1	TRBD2	CASSYPSSGSRNEQFF	TGCGCCAGCAGCTACCCCTCTAGCGGGAGTAGGAATGAGCAGTTCTTC
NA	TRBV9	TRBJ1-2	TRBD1	CASSDRDRGLVGYTF	TGTGCCAGCAGCGACCGGGACAGGGGGCTGGTTGGCTACACCTTC
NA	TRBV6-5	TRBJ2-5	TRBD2	CASLSGRAHETQYF	TGTGCCAGCCTTAGCGGGAGGGCCCATGAGACCCAGTACTTC
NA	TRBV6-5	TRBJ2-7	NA	CASSLLSGKLYEQYF	TGTGCCAGCAGCTTGCTGTCGGGGAAGCTCTACGAGCAGTACTTC
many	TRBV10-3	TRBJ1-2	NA	CATGGATPTNYGYTF	TGTGCCACCGGGGGGGCCACCCCCACAAACTATGGCTACACCTTC
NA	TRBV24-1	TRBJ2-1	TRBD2	CATSGASGRLVDEQFF	TGTGCCACCAGTGGAGCTAGCGGGAGGTTGGTAGATGAGCAGTTCTTC
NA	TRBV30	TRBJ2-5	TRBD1	CAWVQGAQETQYF	TGTGCCTGGGTACAGGGGGCACAAGAGACCCAGTACTTC
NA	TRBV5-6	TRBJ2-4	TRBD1	CASSWDSDGIQYF	TGTGCCAGCAGCTGGGACAGTGATGGCATTCAGTACTTC
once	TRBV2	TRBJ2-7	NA	CASFFGSGKQYF	TGTGCCAGCTTTTTCGGGTCCGGGAAGCAGTACTTC
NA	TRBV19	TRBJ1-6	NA	CASSISSGLSNSPLHF	TGTGCCAGTAGTATTAGCTCGGGACTGTCGAATTCACCCCTCCACTTT
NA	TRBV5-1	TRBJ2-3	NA	CASSLAQTNTDTQYF	TGCGCCAGCAGCTTGGCCCAGACTAACACAGATACGCAGTATTTT
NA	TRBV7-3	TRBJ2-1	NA	CASSGRGNRYNEQFF	TGTGCCAGCAGCGGTAGGGGCAACAGGTACAATGAGCAGTTCTTC
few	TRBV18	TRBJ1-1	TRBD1	CASSPGQGYIEAFF	TGTGCCAGCTCACCGGGACAGGGCTACATTGAAGCTTTCTTT
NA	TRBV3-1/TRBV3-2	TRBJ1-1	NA	CASSPTWTANTEAFF	TGTGCCAGCAGCCCCACCTGGACAGCGAACACTGAAGCTTTCTTT
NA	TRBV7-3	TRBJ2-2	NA	CASNSMPGELFF	TGTGCCAGCAACTCTATGCCCGGGGAGCTGTTTTTT
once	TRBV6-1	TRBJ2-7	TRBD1	CASSEYRQGPYEQYF	TGTGCCAGCAGTGAATATAGACAGGGACCCTACGAGCAGTACTTC
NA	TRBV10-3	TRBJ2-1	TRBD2	CAISDIAGEGHEQFF	TGTGCCATCAGCGATATAGCGGGAGAGGGCCATGAGCAGTTCTTC
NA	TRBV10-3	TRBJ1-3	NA	CATRGRAGNTIYF	TGTGCCACCAGAGGCAGGGCGGGAAACACCATATATTTT